Below, 25 T cell receptor beta chains from the same sample are listed, as sequenced in a study of T cell changes during pregnancy in multiple sclerosis. The data were produced by immunoSEQ multiplex PCR, yet TCRdb's version contains in-frame clones alone and is incomplete. The data contain around 59,000 clones, 91% of them singletons. Sequencing was performed on CD4+ T cells from peripheral blood mononuclear cells, taken in the first trimester of pregnancy. These receptors were collected from a female donor with multiple sclerosis, enrolled in a pregnancy study.

A word on this clone: Other DNA sequences from this sample encode an identical CDR3 as well. This rearrangement joins TRBV30 to TRBJ2-2; tentatively, D is TRBD1 (5 bases). The CDR3 loop spans 12 amino acids. Germline CDR1 reads GTSNPN; CDR2 reads SVGIG (reference sequence). Trimming stripped 2 bases from V and 5 bases from J, with 6 bases between. CDR3 DNA: TGTGCCTGGAGTCCAGGGACCGGGGAGCTGTTTTTT. Its translation is CAWSPGTGELFF.

The genes are TRBV19 and TRBJ2-7; possible D gene TRBD2, 6 bases. Germline-derived CDR1 and CDR2 are LNHDA and SQIVND (reference sequence). Trimming took 3 bases from V and 3 from J, leaving 18 bases between them. The CDR3 runs 16 residues. The CDR3 nucleotides read TGTGCCAGTAGTATTTCAGGAGGGCGGATGATCTACGAGCAGTACTTC. Encoded protein: CASSISGGRMIYEQYF. Full variable domain (rest looked up from reference TRBV19 and TRBJ2-7): DGGITQSPKYLFRKEGQNVTLSCEQNLNHDAMYWYRQDPGQGLRLIYYSQIVNDFQKGDIAEGYSVSREKKESFPLTVTSAQKNPTAFYLCASSISGGRMIYEQYFGPGTRLTVT.

This chain's CDR3 is CASSGNTEAFF. The DNA of the CDR3 is TGTGCCAGCAGTGGCAACACTGAAGCTTTCTTT. The chain combines TRBV6-6 with TRBJ1-1; no definite D call. V gave up 5 bases and J gave up 2 bases, with 3 bases separating them. The CDR3 covers 11 residues. Germline V gene lookup returns CDR1 MNHNY and CDR2 SVGAGI (reference sequence).

The gene calls are TRBV7-9 and TRBJ1-5, with 12 bases aligning to TRBD1. CDR3 length: 16 residues. The V gene end was trimmed by 4 bases and the J gene end by 6 bases; junction bases not matched to a gene: 7. CDR1 SEHNR and CDR2 FQNEAQ come from the germline V gene (reference sequence). Written as DNA, the CDR3 is TGTGCCAGCAGCTCTTGGGACAGGGGGCGCGGTCAGCCCCAGCATTTT. Residues: CASSSWDRGRGQPQHF. Filled out from reference TRBV7-9 and TRBJ1-5, the complete variable domain reads DTGVSQNPRHKITKRGQNVTFRCDPISEHNRLYWYRQTLGQGPEFLTYFQNEAQLEKSRLLSDRFSAERPKGSFSTLEIQRTEQGDSAMYLCASSSWDRGRGQPQHFGDGTRLSIL.

The rearrangement links TRBV19 to TRBJ2-5; 8 bases line up with TRBD2. Germline V gene data show CDR1 as LNHDA and CDR2 as SQIVND (reference sequence). This CDR3 has 13 amino acids. Germline trimming cut 10 bases from V and 1 base from J; bases unmatched to any gene: 5. Here the CDR3 DNA reads TGTGCCACCACTAGCGGACGCCAAGAGACCCAGTACTTC. Translation gives CATTSGRQETQYF.

The J gene is TRBJ2-2, the V gene TRBV25-1; tentatively, D is TRBD1 (6 bases). There are 15 residues in the CDR3. Germline V gives CDR1 MGHDK, CDR2 SYGVNS. The V end was cut by 1 base, the J end by 6 bases, with 12 bases between. The CDR3 DNA reads TGTGCCAGCAGTGAATCGGGCAGGGGAGCCGGGGAGCTGTTTTTT. Its translation: CASSESGRGAGELFF.

This clone showed up just once. The genes are TRBV2 and TRBJ1-6; D uncertain. V was cut by 0 bases and J by 5 bases, with 8 bases left in between. This CDR3 is 15 amino acids long. Germline lookup yields CDR1 SNHLY and CDR2 FYNNEI. CDR3 coding DNA: TGTGCCAGCAGTGAAGCGCGGGTTAATAATTCACCCCTCCACTTT. This codes for CASSEARVNNSPLHF.

The chain combines TRBV19 with TRBJ1-3; D is uncertain. Trimming stripped 5 bases from V and 0 bases from J, with 17 bases between. The CDR3 has 17 amino acids. Germline V gene sequence: CDR1 LNHDA, CDR2 SQIVND (reference sequence). CDR3 loop: CASSPLNGALSGNTIYF. CDR3 sequence (DNA): TGTGCCAGTAGTCCCCTCAACGGAGCCCTCTCTGGAAACACCATATATTTT.

The chain joins TRBV6-5 to TRBJ2-5; 10 nucleotides align to TRBD2. Germline lookup yields CDR1 MNHEY and CDR2 SVGAGI. Trimming at V came to 6 bases and at J to 5 bases, leaving 6 bases not matched to a gene. There are 14 residues in the CDR3. CDR3 in amino acids: CASRYGTSVETQYF. The DNA for the CDR3 is TGTGCCAGCAGATACGGGACTAGCGTGGAGACCCAGTACTTC.

The chain recombines TRBV18 with TRBJ1-1; D might be TRBD1 (6 bases). The V gene lost 2 bases and the J gene lost 5 bases, with 15 bases spanning the gap. Germline V CDR1 and CDR2: KGHSH, LQKENI. The CDR3 loop spans 15 amino acids. The CDR3 bases are TGTGCCAGCTCACCAGGTTGGACAGTAAAAACTGAAGCTTTCTTT. Translating it yields CASSPGWTVKTEAFF.

The chain carries TRBV23-1 and TRBJ1-5; maybe TRBD1 (6 bases). TRBV23-1 has ORF status, its function being uncertain. CDR3 length: 15 residues. V was trimmed by 5 bases and J by 3 bases, leaving 14 bases between them. CDR3 coding DNA: TGCGCCAGCAGTAGTACAGGACAGATCAATCAGCCCCAGCATTTT. Its translation is CASSSTGQINQPQHF.

This chain links TRBV19 with TRBJ1-2, with 8 bases fitting TRBD1. The CDR3 length is 15 residues. Germline-derived CDR1 and CDR2 are LNHDA and SQIVND (reference sequence). V shed 5 bases, J shed 4 bases, and the junction held 9 bases outside the gene matches. Here the CDR3 reads CASSAAPGGVYGYTF. In nucleotides, the CDR3 is TGTGCCAGTAGTGCTGCCCCAGGGGGCGTCTATGGCTACACCTTC.

The chain combines TRBV7-2 with TRBJ2-1, with a tentative D call TRBD1 (6 bases). This CDR3 spans 14 amino acids. The V and J ends lost 1 base and 6 bases respectively, with 10 bases between them. Germline CDR1 and CDR2: SGHTA and FQGNSA. CDR3 loop: CASSLDYRANEQFF. CDR3 nucleotides: TGTGCCAGCAGCTTAGACTACAGGGCCAATGAGCAGTTCTTC.

The table lists this clone with a count of one. The chain employs TRBV11-1 and TRBJ1-6; 9 bases align to TRBD1. The germline V gene has CDR1 SGHAT and CDR2 FQDESV (reference sequence). Trimming took 1 base from V and 7 from J; bases not matched to a gene: 2. The CDR3 spans 15 residues. CDR3: CASSLGDRVNSPLHF. The DNA for the CDR3 is TGTGCCAGCAGCTTAGGGGACAGGGTAAATTCACCCCTCCACTTT. Variable domain in full (rest from reference TRBV11-1 and TRBJ1-6): EAEVAQSPRYKITEKSQAVAFWCDPISGHATLYWYRQILGQGPELLVQFQDESVVDDSQLPKDRFSAERLKGVDSTLKIQPAELGDSAMYLCASSLGDRVNSPLHFGNGTRLTVT.

The chain combines TRBV10-2 with TRBJ1-2; D gene unclear. This CDR3 has 11 residues. CDR1 and CDR2 from the germline V gene are WSHSY and SAAADI. V was trimmed by 7 bases and J by 5 bases, leaving 8 bases between them. In DNA, the CDR3 is TGCGCCAGCACACTCGGGTATGGCTACACCTTC. It yields the protein CASTLGYGYTF.

The chain couples TRBV4-2 to TRBJ2-6, with no clear D. Germline V gives CDR1 LGHNA, CDR2 YNFKEQ. CDR3 length: 16 residues. Trimming left V 0 bases short and J 2 bases short, with 8 bases between. CDR3 sequence: CASSQDSRAGANVLTF. CDR3 DNA sequence: TGTGCCAGCAGCCAAGATAGCCGGGCTGGGGCCAACGTCCTGACTTTC.

The chain carries TRBV7-3 and TRBJ2-2, with 8 positions matching TRBD2. Losses at the gene ends were 5 bases for V and 6 bases for J; bases not matched to a gene: 11. CDR1 SGHTA and CDR2 FQGTGA come from the germline V gene. The length of the CDR3 is 16 residues. The CDR3 DNA sequence: TGTGCCAGCAGCCCTGGCGGGGGGATACGTTCCGGGGAGCTGTTTTTT. Translating gives CASSPGGGIRSGELFF.

This clone was seen a single time. This rearrangement joins TRBV6-5 to TRBJ1-1, with D perhaps TRBD1 (6 bases). Trimming removed 6 bases at V and 4 bases at J, with 15 bases between. The CDR3 length is 14 residues. Germline V lookup: CDR1 MNHEY, CDR2 SVGAGI. The CDR3 DNA is TGTGCCAGCAGGCGAGAGGGGGAGGGCACTGAAGCTTTCTTT. Its translation is CASRREGEGTEAFF.

The gene calls are TRBV11-1 and TRBJ2-4; D is possibly TRBD2 (6 bases). Looked up from germline, CDR1 is SGHAT and CDR2 is FQDESV (reference sequence). The CDR3 covers 16 residues. Trimming left V 4 bases short and J 8 bases short, with 21 bases between. CDR3 region: CASSSLGSGGEDIQYF. The CDR3 DNA reads as TGTGCCAGCAGCTCTTTAGGGTCGGGCGGGGAAGACATTCAGTACTTC.

The rearrangement joins TRBV18 to TRBJ2-3; the D is unclear. Trimming removed 3 bases at V and 0 bases at J, with 7 bases between. Germline CDR1 reads KGHSH; CDR2 reads LQKENI. The CDR3 has 14 amino acids. The CDR3 nucleotides are TGTGCCAGCTCACCCCTCCAGAGCACAGATACGCAGTATTTT. Translated, it gives CASSPLQSTDTQYF.

CDR3 coding DNA: TGCGCCAGCAGCGCCAGGGAGGGGGGAACTGAAGCTTTCTTT. Encoded protein: CASSAREGGTEAFF. The V call is TRBV5-1, the J call TRBJ1-1; D may be TRBD1 (6 bases). V was shortened by 4 bases and J by 5 bases, with 15 bases between the two germline ends. CDR3 length: 14 amino acids. Germline V gene lookup returns CDR1 SGHRS and CDR2 YFSETQ. The full variable domain, with the rest looked up from reference TRBV5-1 and TRBJ1-1, is KAGVTQTPRYLIKTRGQQVTLSCSPISGHRSVSWYQQTPGQGLQFLFEYFSETQRNKGNFPGRFSGRQFSNSRSEMNVSTLELGDSALYLCASSAREGGTEAFFGQGTRLTVV.

This clone appeared once. The chain is built from TRBV6-1 and TRBJ2-7; TRBD1 is a possible D gene (5 bases). Trimming took off 3 bases at V and 0 bases at J, with 6 bases between the two ends. The V gene's germline CDR1 is MNHNS and CDR2 SASEGT. The CDR3 is 13 residues long. The CDR3 here is CASSDGASYEQYF. For the CDR3, the DNA is TGTGCCAGCAGTGATGGGGCCTCCTACGAGCAGTACTTC.

The rearrangement uses TRBV27 and TRBJ1-6; D is unclear. V was pared by 10 bases and J by 6 bases, with 13 bases between. The CDR3 totals 13 residues. Germline CDR1 is MNHEY and CDR2 is SMNVEV (reference sequence). The CDR3 loop reads CATRLGVNSPLHF. DNA for the CDR3: TGTGCCACCCGTCTGGGCGTTAATTCACCCCTCCACTTT.

The chain carries TRBV5-6 and TRBJ2-7, with unresolved D. This CDR3 has 14 residues. Trimming shortened V by 0 bases and J by 2 bases, and 9 bases separated the two germline ends. Germline values: CDR1 SGHDT, CDR2 YYEEEE. The CDR3 region has the DNA TGTGCCAGCAGCTTGGGTCTCAGGACCTACGAGCAGTACTTC. It specifies CASSLGLRTYEQYF.

The V call is TRBV19, the J call TRBJ2-6; the match to TRBD1 covers 10 bases. In germline, CDR1 is LNHDA, CDR2 SQIVND (reference sequence). V was pared by 9 bases and J by 0 bases, with 5 bases of the junction left unmatched. This CDR3 has 16 amino acids. This chain's CDR3 is CASRDRGDSGANVLTF. CDR3 nucleotide sequence: TGTGCCAGCCGGGACAGGGGCGACTCTGGGGCCAACGTCCTGACTTTC.